This T cell receptor beta chain was captured by sequencing in a study of neurological immune-mediated disorders (dated by TCRdb to about 2019). Broadly, across the study: Of the roughly 35 multiple sclerosis patients, some 30 had relapsing-remitting MS and 3 had secondary progressive MS. Peripheral blood TCR-beta repertoires from patients with HTLV-I-associated myelopathy (HAM/TSP), patients with multiple sclerosis, and healthy controls were compared in the study using UMI-based sequencing. The roughly 110 TCR-beta libraries covered PBMC samples along with longitudinal samples, technical triplicates, and paired sorted CD4+ and CD8+ T-cell subsets. The cohort included approximately 70 subjects: approximately 14 with HAM/TSP, roughly 35 with multiple sclerosis, and approximately 20 healthy controls. Points the paper makes about the study in general: Phylogenetic analysis grouped repertoires from 18 of 34 MS patients into a cluster of related CDR3 sequences, suggesting a possible repertoire-level signature. No identical CDR3 amino acid sequences were found to be shared among expanded clones across subjects, suggesting that TCR-beta repertoires were private in all groups. TCR clonal expansion was highest in HAM/TSP patients and lowest in MS patients, with MS patients falling below even healthy controls. No clinical or MRI features were associated with the MS cluster, and the authors said that larger cohorts are needed.

Libraries from unsorted PBMCs were made from 2 million PBMCs kept in RNAlater at -80 degrees C until RNA extraction. Multiple sclerosis patients were enrolled in a US clinical protocol evaluating disease progression by magnetic resonance imaging. Peripheral blood underwent Ficoll-Hypaque density gradient centrifugation to isolate PBMCs, which were then cryopreserved in liquid nitrogen. cDNA synthesis used template-switch 5'RACE with a primer carrying a 10-nucleotide random unique molecular identifier tagging each TCR transcript. Each sequencing run produced over 160 million TCR-beta sequences covering 15-18 subjects. The RNeasy kit was used to extract total RNA. Using the KAPA Real-time Library Amplification kit, TCR-beta VDJ regions were amplified with primers for the TCR constant region and the 5'RACE anchor. A first PCR added sample indexes and Illumina adaptors, and a second PCR then raised library yield. After purification with Ampure beads, the TCR product of roughly 650 bp was size-selected on a 2% E-gel SizeSelection system. Library quality was checked on a Bioanalyzer, concentration was measured with Qubit, and libraries were quantified with the Kapa Library Quantification kit before pooling. Paired-end 2 x 150 bp sequencing of the libraries was performed on an Illumina HiSeq 2500. To increase sequence diversity, roughly 24-32% phiX was spiked into each library pool. Under the source paper's analysis protocol: Quality-filtered reads were processed with the UMI-based MiGEC pipeline, and over 85% of raw TCR sequences were removed by the MiGEC pipeline during error correction. VDJ genes were aligned to IMGT germline references, and clonotypes were defined by unique CDR3 amino acid sequence plus V-J genes. Clonal expansion, Shannon diversity and CDR3 relatedness (CalcPairwiseDistances, ClusterSamples) were evaluated with VDJtools, and phylogenetic trees were built with CLCbio workbench. Using coefficient-of-variation modelling across technical triplicates, the study counted a clone as expanded if it had at least 8 unique UMIs. TCRdb cleaned the public reads at Q25 with fastp, built clones with MiXCR and kept in-frame beta chains. Rows merge per CDR3 protein into single entries with the most common DNA and genes. Clone size and V and J calls follow TCRdb, not the original study. The sample has 50,000 to 65,000 distinct CDR3 sequences on record, approximately 3.9% of them singletons. The biggest ten clones account for approximately 1.6% of the sample.

This clonotype came up many times. No antigen is known for it. No base quality information exists; no much larger clone differs at one position. The germline V gene encodes CDR1 DFQATT and CDR2 SNEGSKA (reference sequence). V and J lose 1 base and 7 bases, and a span of 16 bases separates them. The CDR3 spans 14 residues, from the cysteine through the phenylalanine. The DNA shown is the 42-base CDR3, in frame from base 1. The rearranged chain carries TRBV20-1 and TRBJ1-2, and perhaps TRBD1 as D gene, on 6 matching bases. This clonotype was obtained from a man aged 25 to 40 with multiple sclerosis. The sequencing input was PBMCs. Here the CDR3 is given as CSARATGTNFGYTF. The sequenced DNA is TGCAGTGCTAGAGCCACCGGGACAAATTTTGGCTACACCTTC.